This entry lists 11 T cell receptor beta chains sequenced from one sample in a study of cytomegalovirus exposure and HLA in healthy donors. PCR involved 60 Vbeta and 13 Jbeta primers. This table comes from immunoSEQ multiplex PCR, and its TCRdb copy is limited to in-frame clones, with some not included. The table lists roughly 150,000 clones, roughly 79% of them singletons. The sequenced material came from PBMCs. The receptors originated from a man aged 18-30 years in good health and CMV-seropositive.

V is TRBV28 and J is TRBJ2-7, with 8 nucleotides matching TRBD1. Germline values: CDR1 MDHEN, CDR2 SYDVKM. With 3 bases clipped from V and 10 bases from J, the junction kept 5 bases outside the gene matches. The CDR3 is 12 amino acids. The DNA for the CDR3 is TGTGCCAGCAGTTTGACAGGGGAGGAACAGTACTTC. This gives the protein CASSLTGEEQYF.

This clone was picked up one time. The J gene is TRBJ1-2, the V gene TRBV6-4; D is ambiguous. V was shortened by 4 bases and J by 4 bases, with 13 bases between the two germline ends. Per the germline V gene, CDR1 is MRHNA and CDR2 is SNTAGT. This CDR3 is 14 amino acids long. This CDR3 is CASSAEGIGYGYTF. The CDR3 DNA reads TGTGCCAGCAGTGCCGAGGGTATAGGCTATGGCTACACCTTC.

CDR3 protein: CASSTGQGGKLFF. The CDR3 region has the DNA TGTGCCAGCAGCACGGGACAGGGAGGAAAACTGTTTTTT. The chain links TRBV7-2 to TRBJ1-4; 9 bases align to TRBD1. Germline lookup yields CDR1 SGHTA and CDR2 FQGNSA. The J segment lost 10 bases and the V segment lost 5 bases, leaving 5 bases of the junction unmatched. The CDR3 length is 13 residues. The whole variable domain, remainder taken from reference TRBV7-2 and TRBJ1-4, is GAGVSQSPSNKVTEKGKDVELRCDPISGHTALYWYRQSLGQGLEFLIYFQGNSAPDKSGLPSDRFSAERTGGSVSTLTIQRTQQEDSAVYLCASSTGQGGKLFFGSGTQLSVL.

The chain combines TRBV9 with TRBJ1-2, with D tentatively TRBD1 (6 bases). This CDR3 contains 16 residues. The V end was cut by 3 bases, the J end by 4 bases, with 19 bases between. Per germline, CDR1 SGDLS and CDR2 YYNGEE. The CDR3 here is CASSAAPGLQGYGYTF. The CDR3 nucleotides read TGTGCCAGCAGCGCCGCACCGGGTTTACAGGGCTATGGCTACACCTTC.

CDR3 DNA sequence: TGTGCCAGCAGCTCGGACAGGCTAAGGGAGCAGTACTTC. Its translation is CASSSDRLREQYF. The chain couples TRBV7-8 to TRBJ2-7; 7 nucleotides match TRBD1. J lost 7 bases, V lost 4 bases, and 7 bases had no gene match. This CDR3 is built from 13 residues. In germline, CDR1 is SGHVS, CDR2 FQNEAQ.

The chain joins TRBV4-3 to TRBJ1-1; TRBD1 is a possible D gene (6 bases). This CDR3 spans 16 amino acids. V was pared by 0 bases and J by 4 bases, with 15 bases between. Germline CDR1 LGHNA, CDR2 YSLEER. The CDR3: CASSQDLWGLGTEAFF. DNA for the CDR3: TGCGCCAGCAGCCAAGACCTCTGGGGGCTGGGCACTGAAGCTTTCTTT.

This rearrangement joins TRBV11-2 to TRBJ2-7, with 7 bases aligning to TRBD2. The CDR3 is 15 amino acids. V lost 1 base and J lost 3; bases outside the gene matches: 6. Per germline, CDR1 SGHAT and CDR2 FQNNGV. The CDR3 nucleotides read TGTGCCAGCAGCTTAGGTTGGACGGGAGGCTACGAGCAGTACTTC. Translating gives CASSLGWTGGYEQYF.

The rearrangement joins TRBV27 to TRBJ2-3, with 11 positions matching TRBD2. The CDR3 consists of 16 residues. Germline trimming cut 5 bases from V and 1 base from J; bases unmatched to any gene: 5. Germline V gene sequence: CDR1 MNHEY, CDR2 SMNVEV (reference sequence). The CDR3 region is CASSLGTSGGTDTQYF. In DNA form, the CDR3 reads TGTGCCAGCAGTCTAGGGACTAGCGGCGGCACAGATACGCAGTATTTT.

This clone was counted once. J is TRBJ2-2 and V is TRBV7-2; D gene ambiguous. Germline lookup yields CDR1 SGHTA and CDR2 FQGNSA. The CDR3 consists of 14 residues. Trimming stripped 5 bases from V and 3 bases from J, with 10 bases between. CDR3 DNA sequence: TGTGCCAGCAGCAAGCTAGAGTACACCGGGGAGCTGTTTTTT. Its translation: CASSKLEYTGELFF.

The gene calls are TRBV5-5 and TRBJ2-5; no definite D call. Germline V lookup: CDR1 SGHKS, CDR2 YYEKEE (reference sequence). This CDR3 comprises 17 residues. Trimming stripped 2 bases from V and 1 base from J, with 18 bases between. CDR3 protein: CASSFRFGYPLQETQYF. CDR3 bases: TGTGCCAGCAGCTTCCGCTTCGGGTACCCGCTCCAAGAGACCCAGTACTTC.

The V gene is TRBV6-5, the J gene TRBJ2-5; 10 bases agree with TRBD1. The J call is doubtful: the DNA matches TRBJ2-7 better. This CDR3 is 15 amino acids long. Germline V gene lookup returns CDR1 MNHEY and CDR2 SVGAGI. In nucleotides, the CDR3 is TGTGCCAGCAGTTACCGGGACAGGGGATTCTACGAGCAGTACTTC. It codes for CASSYRDRGFYEQYF.